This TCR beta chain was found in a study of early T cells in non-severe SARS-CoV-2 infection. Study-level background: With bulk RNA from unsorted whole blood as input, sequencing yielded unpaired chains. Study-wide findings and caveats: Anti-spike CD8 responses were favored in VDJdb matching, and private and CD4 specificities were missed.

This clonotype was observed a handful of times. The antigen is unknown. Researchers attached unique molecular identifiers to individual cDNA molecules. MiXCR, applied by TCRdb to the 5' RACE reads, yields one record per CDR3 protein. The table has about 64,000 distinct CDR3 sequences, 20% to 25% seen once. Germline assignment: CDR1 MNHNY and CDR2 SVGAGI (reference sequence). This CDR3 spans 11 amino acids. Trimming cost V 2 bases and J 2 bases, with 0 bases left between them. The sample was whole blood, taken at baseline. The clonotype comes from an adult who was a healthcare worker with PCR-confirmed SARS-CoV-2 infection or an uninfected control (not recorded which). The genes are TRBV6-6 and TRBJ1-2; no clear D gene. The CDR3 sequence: CASSYNYGYTF. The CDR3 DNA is TGTGCCAGCAGTTACAACTATGGCTACACCTTC.